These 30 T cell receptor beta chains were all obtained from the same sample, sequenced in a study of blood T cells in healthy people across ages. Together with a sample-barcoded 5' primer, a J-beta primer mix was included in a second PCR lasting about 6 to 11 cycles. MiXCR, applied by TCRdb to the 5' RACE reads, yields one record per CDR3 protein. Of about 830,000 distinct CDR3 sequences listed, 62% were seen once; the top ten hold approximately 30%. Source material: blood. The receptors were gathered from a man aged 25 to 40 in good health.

The chain's CDR3 is CASSLASNGNQPQHF. CDR3 coding DNA: TGTGCCAGCAGCTTAGCCAGCAACGGCAATCAGCCCCAGCATTTT. This chain connects TRBV11-2 to TRBJ1-5, with D unresolved. The CDR3 totals 15 residues. The germline CDR1 and CDR2 sequences are SGHAT and FQNNGV. V was shortened by 1 base and J by 2 bases, with 9 bases between the two germline ends.

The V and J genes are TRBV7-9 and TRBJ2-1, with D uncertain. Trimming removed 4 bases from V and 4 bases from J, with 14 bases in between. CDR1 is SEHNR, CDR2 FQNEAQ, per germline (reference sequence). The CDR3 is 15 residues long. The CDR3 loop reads CASSSASLVYNEQFF. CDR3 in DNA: TGTGCCAGCAGCTCGGCGAGTTTAGTTTACAATGAGCAGTTCTTC.

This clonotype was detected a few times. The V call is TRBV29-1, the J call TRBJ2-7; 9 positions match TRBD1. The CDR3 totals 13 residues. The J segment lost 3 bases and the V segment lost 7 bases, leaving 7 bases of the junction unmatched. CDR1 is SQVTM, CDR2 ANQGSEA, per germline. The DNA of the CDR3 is TGCAGCGCCCGGACAGGGGAGGACTACGAGCAGTACTTC. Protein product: CSARTGEDYEQYF.

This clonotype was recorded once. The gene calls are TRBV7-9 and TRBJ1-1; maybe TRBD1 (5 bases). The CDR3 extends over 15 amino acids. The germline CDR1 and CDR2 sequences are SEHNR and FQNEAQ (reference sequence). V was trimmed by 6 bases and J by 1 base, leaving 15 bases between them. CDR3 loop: CASRPALGENTEAFF. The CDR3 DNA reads TGTGCCAGCAGGCCAGCCCTGGGGGAGAACACTGAAGCTTTCTTT.

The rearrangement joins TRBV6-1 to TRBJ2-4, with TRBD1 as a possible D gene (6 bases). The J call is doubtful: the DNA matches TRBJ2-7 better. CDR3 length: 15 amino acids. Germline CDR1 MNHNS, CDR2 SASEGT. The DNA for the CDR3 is TGTGCCAGCGGCTCCATTTCAGGGGCCCCCTACGAGCAGTACTTC. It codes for CASGSISGAPYEQYF.

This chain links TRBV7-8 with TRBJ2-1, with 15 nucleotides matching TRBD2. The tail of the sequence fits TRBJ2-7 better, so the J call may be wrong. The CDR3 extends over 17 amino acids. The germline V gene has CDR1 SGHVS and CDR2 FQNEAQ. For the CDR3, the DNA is TGTGCCAGCAGCATTGGGACTAGCGGGGGGTATTCCTACGAGCAGTACTTC. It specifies CASSIGTSGGYSYEQYF.

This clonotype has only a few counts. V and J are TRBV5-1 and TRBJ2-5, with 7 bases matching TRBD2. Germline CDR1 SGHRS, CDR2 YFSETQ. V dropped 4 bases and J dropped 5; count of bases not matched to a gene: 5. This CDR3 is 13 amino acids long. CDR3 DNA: TGCGCCAGCAGCCGCAGGGAGGGGGAGACCCAGTACTTC. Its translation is CASSRREGETQYF.

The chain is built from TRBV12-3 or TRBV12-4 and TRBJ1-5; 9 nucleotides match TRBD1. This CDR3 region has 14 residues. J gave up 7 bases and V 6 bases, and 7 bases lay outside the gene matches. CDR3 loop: CASRPGQGYQPQHF. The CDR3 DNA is TGTGCCAGCAGGCCGGGACAGGGATACCAGCCCCAGCATTTT.

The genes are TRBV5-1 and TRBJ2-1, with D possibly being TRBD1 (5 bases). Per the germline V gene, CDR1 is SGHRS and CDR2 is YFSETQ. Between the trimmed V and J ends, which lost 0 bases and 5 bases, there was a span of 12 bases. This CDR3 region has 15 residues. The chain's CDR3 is CASSLGQYGDNEQFF. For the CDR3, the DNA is TGCGCCAGCAGCTTGGGACAGTATGGGGACAATGAGCAGTTCTTC.

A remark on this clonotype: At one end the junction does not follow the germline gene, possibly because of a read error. CDR3 in amino acids: CVSRDRDSSETQYF. As DNA, the CDR3 is TGTGTCAGCAGGGACCGGGACAGCTCGGAGACCCAGTACTTC. The chain recombines TRBV2 with TRBJ2-5, with 7 bases aligning to TRBD1. The CDR3 totals 14 residues. The germline V gene has CDR1 SNHLY and CDR2 FYNNEI.

The CDR3, as DNA: TGCGCCAGCAGCCAACACGGCCAAGAGACCCAGTACTTC. Translating gives CASSQHGQETQYF. This rearrangement joins TRBV4-1 to TRBJ2-5; D is unresolved. V gave up 2 bases and J gave up 1 base, with 5 bases separating them. Germline V gene sequence: CDR1 MGHRA, CDR2 YSYEKL. This CDR3 is built from 13 residues.

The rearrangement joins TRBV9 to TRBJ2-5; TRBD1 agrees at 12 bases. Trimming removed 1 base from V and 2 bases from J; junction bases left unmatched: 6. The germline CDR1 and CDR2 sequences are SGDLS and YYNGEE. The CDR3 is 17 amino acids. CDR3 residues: CASSVQGTGGDQETQYF. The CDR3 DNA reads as TGTGCCAGCAGCGTACAGGGGACAGGGGGCGATCAAGAGACCCAGTACTTC.

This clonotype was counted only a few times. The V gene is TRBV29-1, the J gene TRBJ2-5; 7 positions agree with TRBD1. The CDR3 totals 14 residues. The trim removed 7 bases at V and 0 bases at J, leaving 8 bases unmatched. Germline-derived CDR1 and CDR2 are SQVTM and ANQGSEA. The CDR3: CSARRDSNQETQYF. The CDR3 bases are TGCAGCGCCAGACGGGACAGCAACCAAGAGACCCAGTACTTC.

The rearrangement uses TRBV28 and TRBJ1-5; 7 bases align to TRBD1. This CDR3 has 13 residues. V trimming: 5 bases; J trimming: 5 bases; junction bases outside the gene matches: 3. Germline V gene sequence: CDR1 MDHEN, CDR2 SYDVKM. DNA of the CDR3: TGTGCCAGCAGTGGACAGGAGGATCAGCCCCAGCATTTT. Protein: CASSGQEDQPQHF.

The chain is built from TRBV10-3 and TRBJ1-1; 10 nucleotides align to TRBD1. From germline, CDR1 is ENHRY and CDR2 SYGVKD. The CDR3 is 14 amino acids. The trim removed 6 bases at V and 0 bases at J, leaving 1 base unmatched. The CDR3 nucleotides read TGTGCCATCAGGGGGACAGGGGTGAACACTGAAGCTTTCTTT. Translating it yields CAIRGTGVNTEAFF.

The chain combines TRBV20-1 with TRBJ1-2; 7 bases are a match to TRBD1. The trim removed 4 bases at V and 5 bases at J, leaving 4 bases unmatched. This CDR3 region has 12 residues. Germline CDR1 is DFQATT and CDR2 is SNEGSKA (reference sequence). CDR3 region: CSANRDRYGYTF. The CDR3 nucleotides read TGCAGTGCTAACCGGGACAGATATGGCTACACCTTC.

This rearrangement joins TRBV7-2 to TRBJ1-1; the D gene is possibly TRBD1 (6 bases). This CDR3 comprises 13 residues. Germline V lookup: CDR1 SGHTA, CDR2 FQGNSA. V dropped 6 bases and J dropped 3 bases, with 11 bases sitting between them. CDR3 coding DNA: TGTGCCAGCAGGACACAGGGAGACACTGAAGCTTTCTTT. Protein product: CASRTQGDTEAFF. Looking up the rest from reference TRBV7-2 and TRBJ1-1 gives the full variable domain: GAGVSQSPSNKVTEKGKDVELRCDPISGHTALYWYRQSLGQGLEFLIYFQGNSAPDKSGLPSDRFSAERTGGSVSTLTIQRTQQEDSAVYLCASRTQGDTEAFFGQGTRLTVV.

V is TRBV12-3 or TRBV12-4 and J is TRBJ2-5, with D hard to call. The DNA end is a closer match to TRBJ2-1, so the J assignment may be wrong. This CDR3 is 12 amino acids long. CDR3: CASSLRGETQFF. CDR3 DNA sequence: TGTGCCAGCAGTTTAAGAGGTGAGACCCAGTTCTTC.

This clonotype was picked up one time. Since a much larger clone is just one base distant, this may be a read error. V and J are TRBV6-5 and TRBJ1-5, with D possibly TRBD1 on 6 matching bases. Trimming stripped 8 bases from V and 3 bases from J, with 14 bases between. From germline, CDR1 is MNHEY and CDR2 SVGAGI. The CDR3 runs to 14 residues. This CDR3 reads CASWGGPNNQPQHF. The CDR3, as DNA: TGTGCCAGCTGGGGGGGGCCTAACAATCAGCCCCAGCATTTT.

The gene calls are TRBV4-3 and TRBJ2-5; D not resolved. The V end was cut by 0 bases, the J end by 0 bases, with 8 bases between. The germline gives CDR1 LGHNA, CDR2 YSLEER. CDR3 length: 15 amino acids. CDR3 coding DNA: TGCGCCAGCAGCCAAGACTCCAGGTACCAAGAGACCCAGTACTTC. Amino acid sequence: CASSQDSRYQETQYF.

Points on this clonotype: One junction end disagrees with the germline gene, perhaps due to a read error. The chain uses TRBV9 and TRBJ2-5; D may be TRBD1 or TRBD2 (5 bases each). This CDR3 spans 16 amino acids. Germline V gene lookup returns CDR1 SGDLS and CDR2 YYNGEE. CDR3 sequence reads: CASSVSPAGTVETQYF. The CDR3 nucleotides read TGTGCCAGCAGCGTCTCCCCAGCCGGGACGGTCGAGACCCAGTACTTT.

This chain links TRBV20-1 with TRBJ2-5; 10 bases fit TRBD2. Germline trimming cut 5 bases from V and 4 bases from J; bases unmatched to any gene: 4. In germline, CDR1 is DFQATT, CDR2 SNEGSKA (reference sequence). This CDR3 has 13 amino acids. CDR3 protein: CSAPASGGETQYF. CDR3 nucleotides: TGCAGTGCTCCCGCTAGCGGGGGAGAGACCCAGTACTTC.

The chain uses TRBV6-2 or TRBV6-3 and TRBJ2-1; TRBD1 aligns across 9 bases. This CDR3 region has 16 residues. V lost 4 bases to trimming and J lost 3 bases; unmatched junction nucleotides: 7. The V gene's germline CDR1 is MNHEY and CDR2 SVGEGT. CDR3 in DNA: TGTGCCAGCAGTTTCAACAGGGGGCTTATCTACAATGAGCAGTTCTTC. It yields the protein CASSFNRGLIYNEQFF.

CDR3 sequence (DNA): TGTGCCAGCAGCAGGGACCCGATCTACAATGAGCAGTTCTTC. Encoded protein: CASSRDPIYNEQFF. This rearrangement joins TRBV6-2 or TRBV6-3 to TRBJ2-1, with D perhaps matching TRBD1 or TRBD2 (5 bases each). Germline V gene data show CDR1 as MNHEY and CDR2 as SVGEGT. Trimming pared 6 bases from V and 3 bases from J, leaving 12 bases between. CDR3 length: 14 amino acids.

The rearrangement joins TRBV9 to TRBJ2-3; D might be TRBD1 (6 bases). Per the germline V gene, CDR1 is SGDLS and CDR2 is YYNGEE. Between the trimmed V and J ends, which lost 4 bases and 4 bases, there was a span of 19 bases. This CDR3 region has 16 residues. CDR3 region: CASSLRGRGFPDTQYF. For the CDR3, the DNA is TGTGCCAGCAGCCTAAGGGGCAGGGGTTTCCCAGATACGCAGTATTTT.

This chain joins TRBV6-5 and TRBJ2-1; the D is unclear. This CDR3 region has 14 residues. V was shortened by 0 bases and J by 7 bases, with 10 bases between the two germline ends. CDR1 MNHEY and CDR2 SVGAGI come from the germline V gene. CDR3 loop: CASSYSVPENEQFF. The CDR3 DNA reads TGTGCCAGCAGTTACTCGGTGCCAGAGAATGAGCAGTTCTTC.

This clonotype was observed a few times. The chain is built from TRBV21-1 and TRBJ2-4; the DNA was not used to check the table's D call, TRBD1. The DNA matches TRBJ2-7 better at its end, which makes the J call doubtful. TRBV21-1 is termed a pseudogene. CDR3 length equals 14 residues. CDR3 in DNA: TGTGCCAGCAGCGCCACACAGGGGGCATACGAGCAGTACTTC. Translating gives CASSATQGAYEQYF.

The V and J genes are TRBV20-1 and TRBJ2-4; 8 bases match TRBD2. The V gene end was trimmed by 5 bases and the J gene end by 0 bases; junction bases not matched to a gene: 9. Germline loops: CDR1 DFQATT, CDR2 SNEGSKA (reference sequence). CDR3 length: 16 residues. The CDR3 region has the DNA TGCAGTGCTCCGAAGATTAGCGGGATAGCCAAAAACATTCAGTACTTC. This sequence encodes CSAPKISGIAKNIQYF.

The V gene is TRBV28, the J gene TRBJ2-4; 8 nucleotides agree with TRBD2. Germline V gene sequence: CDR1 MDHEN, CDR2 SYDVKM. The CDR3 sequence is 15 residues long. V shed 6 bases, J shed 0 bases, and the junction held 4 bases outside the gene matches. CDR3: CASSAGGLAKNIQYF. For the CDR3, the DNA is TGTGCCAGCAGCGCGGGAGGTCTAGCCAAAAACATTCAGTACTTC. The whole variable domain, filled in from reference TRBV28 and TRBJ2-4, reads DVKVTQSSRYLVKRTGEKVFLECVQDMDHENMFWYRQDPGLGLRLIYFSYDVKMKEKGDIPEGYSVSREKKERFSLILESASTNQTSMYLCASSAGGLAKNIQYFGAGTRLSVL.

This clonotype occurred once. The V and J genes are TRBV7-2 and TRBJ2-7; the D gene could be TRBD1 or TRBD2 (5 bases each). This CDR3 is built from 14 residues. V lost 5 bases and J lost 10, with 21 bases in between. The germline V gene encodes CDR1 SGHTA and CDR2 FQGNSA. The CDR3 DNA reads TGTGCCAGCAGCCGAGCAGTGTCTCCCGGGGCCCAGTACTTC. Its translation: CASSRAVSPGAQYF. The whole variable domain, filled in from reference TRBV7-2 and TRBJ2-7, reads GAGVSQSPSNKVTEKGKDVELRCDPISGHTALYWYRQSLGQGLEFLIYFQGNSAPDKSGLPSDRFSAERTGGSVSTLTIQRTQQEDSAVYLCASSRAVSPGAQYFGPGTRLTVT.